This T cell receptor beta chain was found in a study of blood T cell repertoires in COVID-19. Background on the study: Samples representing acute and convalescent COVID-19 were sourced from the United States, Italy and Spain. Sources were T cells, B-cell-depleted T cells, or PBMCs; the material itself was cDNA or gDNA.

Trimming left V 3 bases short and J 7 bases short, with 13 bases between. The CDR3 length is 14 residues. Germline V gene data show CDR1 as DFQATT and CDR2 as SNEGSKA (reference sequence). Original methodology: Estimates of nucleated cell counts were drawn from the amplification of reference gene primers. Sequenced by immunoSEQ multiplex PCR; TCRdb stores in-frame clones only, minus some. V and J calls and clone size are those listed in that table; D and trimming were worked out from the DNA. This sample has under 45,000 clones, with around 90% found just once. Sequenced material: peripheral blood. The receptor was derived from a human donor in a cohort sampled during active COVID-19. The chain links TRBV20-1 to TRBJ1-6, with D maybe TRBD1 (5 bases). The CDR3 loop is CSASDRQGNSPLHF. Here the CDR3 DNA reads TGCAGTGCTAGTGATAGGCAGGGCAATTCACCCCTCCACTTT.